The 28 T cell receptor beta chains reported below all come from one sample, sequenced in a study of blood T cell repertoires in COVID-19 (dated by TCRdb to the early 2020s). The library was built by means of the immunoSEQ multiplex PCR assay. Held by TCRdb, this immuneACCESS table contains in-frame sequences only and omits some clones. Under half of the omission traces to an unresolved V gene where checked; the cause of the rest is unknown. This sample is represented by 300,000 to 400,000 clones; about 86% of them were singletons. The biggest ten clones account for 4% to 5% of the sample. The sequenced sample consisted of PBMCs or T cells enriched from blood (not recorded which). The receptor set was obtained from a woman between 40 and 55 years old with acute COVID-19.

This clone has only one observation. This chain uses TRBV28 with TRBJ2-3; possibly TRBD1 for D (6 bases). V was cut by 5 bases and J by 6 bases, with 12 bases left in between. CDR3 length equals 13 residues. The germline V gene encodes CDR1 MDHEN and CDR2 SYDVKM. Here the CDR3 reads CASSLPQGDTQYF. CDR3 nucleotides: TGTGCCAGCAGTCTTCCACAGGGCGATACGCAGTATTTT.

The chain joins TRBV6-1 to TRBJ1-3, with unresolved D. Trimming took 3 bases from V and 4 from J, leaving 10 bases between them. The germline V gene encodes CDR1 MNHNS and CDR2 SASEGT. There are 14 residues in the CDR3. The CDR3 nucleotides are TGTGCCAGCAGTGAGGGAGTTGGGGGAAACACCATATATTTT. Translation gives CASSEGVGGNTIYF.

The CDR3 is CASSFGPRVEAFF. CDR3 sequence (DNA): TGTGCCAGCAGCTTTGGGCCGAGGGTTGAAGCTTTCTTT. V and J are TRBV11-2 and TRBJ1-1; no definite D call. Germline loops: CDR1 SGHAT, CDR2 FQNNGV. This CDR3 contains 13 residues. V was shortened by 3 bases and J by 7 bases, with 12 bases between the two germline ends.

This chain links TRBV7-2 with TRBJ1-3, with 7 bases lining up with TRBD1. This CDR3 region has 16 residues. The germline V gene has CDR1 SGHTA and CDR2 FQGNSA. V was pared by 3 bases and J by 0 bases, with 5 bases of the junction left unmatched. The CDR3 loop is CASSLAQGISGNTIYF. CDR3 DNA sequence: TGTGCCAGCAGCTTGGCACAGGGGATCTCTGGAAACACCATATATTTT.

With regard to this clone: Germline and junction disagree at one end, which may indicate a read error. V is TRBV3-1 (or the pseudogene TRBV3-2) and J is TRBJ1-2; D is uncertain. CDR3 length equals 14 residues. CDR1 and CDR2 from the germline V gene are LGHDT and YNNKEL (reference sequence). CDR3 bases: TGTGCCAGCAGCCAATCGGGAGCTAATTATGGCTACACCTTC. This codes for CASSQSGANYGYTF.

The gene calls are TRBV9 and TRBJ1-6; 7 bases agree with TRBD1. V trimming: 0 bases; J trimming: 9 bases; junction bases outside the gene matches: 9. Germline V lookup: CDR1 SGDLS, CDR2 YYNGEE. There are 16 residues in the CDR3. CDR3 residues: CASSVESQGVGSPLHF. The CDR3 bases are TGTGCCAGCAGCGTAGAGTCCCAGGGGGTGGGTTCACCCCTCCACTTT.

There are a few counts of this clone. The CDR3 protein is CASSEPTQEAKNIQYF. CDR3 sequence (DNA): TGTGCCAGCAGTGAACCAACACAGGAGGCCAAAAACATTCAGTACTTC. V and J are TRBV6-1 and TRBJ2-4; a possible D gene is TRBD1 (5 bases). The germline gives CDR1 MNHNS, CDR2 SASEGT. CDR3 length: 16 amino acids. The ends were cut back, 2 bases at V and 1 base at J, with 12 bases in the middle.

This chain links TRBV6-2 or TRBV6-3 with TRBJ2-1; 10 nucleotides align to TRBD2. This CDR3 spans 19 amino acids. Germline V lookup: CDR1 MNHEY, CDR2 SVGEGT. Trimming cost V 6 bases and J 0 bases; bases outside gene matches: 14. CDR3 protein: CASSGLKRASGSSYNEQFF. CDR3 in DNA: TGTGCCAGCAGCGGTCTAAAAAGGGCTAGCGGGAGCTCCTACAATGAGCAGTTCTTC.

CDR3 amino acids: CASSHRLAGEVGTGELFF. CDR3 sequence (DNA): TGCGCCAGCAGCCACCGACTAGCGGGGGAGGTGGGCACCGGGGAGCTGTTTTTT. J is TRBJ2-2 and V is TRBV4-3; TRBD2 aligns across 12 bases. Germline assignment: CDR1 LGHNA and CDR2 YSLEER. Trimming removed 3 bases from V and 4 bases from J; junction bases left unmatched: 9. The CDR3 sequence is 18 residues long.

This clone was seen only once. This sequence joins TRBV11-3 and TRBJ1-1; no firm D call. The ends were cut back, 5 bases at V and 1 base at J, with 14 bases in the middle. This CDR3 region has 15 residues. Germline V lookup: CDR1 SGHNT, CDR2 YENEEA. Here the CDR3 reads CASSSHETKNTEAFF. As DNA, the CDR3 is TGTGCCAGCAGCAGTCATGAGACTAAGAACACTGAAGCTTTCTTT.

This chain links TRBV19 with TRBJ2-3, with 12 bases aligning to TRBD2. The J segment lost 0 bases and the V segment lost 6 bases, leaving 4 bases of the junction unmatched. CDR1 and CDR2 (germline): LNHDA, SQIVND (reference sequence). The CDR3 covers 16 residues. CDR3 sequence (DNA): TGTGCCAGTAGGAGACTAGCGGGAGCTAGCACAGATACGCAGTATTTT. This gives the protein CASRRLAGASTDTQYF.

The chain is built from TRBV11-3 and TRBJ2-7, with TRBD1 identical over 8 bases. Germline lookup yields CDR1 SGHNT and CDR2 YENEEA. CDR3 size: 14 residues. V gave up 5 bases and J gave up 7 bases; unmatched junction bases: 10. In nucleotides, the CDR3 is TGTGCCAGCAGCCTTTCCCAGACAGGGGATGAGCAGTACTTC. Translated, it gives CASSLSQTGDEQYF.

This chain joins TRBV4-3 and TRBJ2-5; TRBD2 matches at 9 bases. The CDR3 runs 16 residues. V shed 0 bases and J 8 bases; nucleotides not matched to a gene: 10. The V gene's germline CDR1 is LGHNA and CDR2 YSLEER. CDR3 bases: TGCGCCAGCAGCCAAGATCGAGCGGGGGGCCCCGTAACCCAGTACTTC. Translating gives CASSQDRAGGPVTQYF.

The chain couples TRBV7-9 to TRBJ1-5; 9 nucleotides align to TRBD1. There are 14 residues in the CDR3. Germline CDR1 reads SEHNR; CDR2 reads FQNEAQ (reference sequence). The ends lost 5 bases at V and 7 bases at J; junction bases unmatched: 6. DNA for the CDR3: TGTGCCAGCAGCCTTCAACAGGGGGCCCAGCCCCAGCATTTT. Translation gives CASSLQQGAQPQHF.

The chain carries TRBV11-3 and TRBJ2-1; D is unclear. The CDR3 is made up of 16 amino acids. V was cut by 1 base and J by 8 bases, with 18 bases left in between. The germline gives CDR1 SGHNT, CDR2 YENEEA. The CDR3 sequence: CASSLGSKLNLDEQFF. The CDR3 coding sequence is TGTGCCAGCAGCTTAGGGTCGAAGCTAAACCTCGATGAGCAGTTCTTC. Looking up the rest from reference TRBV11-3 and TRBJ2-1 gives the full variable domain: EAGVVQSPRYKIIEKKQPVAFWCNPISGHNTLYWYLQNLGQGPELLIRYENEEAVDDSQLPKDRFSAERLKGVDSTLKIQPAELGDSAVYLCASSLGSKLNLDEQFFGPGTRLTVL.

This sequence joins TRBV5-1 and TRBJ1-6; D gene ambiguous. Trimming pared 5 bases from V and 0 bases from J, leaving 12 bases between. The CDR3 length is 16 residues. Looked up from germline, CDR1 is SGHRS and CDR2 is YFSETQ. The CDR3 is CASSPVGSSYNSPLHF. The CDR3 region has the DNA TGCGCCAGCAGTCCAGTTGGGAGCTCCTATAATTCACCCCTCCACTTT.

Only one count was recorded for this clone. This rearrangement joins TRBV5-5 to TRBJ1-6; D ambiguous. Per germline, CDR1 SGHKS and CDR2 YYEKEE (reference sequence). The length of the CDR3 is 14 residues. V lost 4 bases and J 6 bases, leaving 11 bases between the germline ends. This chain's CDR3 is CASSAGGANSPLHF. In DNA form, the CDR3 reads TGTGCCAGCAGCGCCGGCGGTGCTAATTCACCCCTCCACTTT. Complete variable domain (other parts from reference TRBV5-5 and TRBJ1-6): DAGVTQSPTHLIKTRGQQVTLRCSPISGHKSVSWYQQVLGQGPQFIFQYYEKEERGRGNFPDRFSARQFPNYSSELNVNALLLGDSALYLCASSAGGANSPLHFGNGTRLTVT.

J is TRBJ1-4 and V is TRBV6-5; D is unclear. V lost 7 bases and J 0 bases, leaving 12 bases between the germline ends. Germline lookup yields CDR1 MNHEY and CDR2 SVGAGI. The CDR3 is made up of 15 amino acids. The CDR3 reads CASMRLITTNEKLFF. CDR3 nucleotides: TGTGCCAGCATGCGACTGATTACAACTAATGAAAAACTGTTTTTT.

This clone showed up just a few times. The CDR3 DNA reads TGTGCCAGCAGCCAAGGCGGGTATGGGGGGGCGATCTATAATTCACCCCTCCACTTT. Its translation: CASSQGGYGGAIYNSPLHF. The gene calls are TRBV14 and TRBJ1-6; TRBD1 is a possible D gene (6 bases). Germline V lookup: CDR1 SGHDN, CDR2 FVKESK. V gave up 1 base and J gave up 3 bases, with 19 bases separating them. The length of the CDR3 is 19 residues. The whole variable domain, filled in from reference TRBV14 and TRBJ1-6, reads EAGVTQFPSHSVIEKGQTVTLRCDPISGHDNLYWYRRVMGKEIKFLLHFVKESKQDESGMPNNRFLAERTGGTYSTLKVQPAELEDSGVYFCASSQGGYGGAIYNSPLHFGNGTRLTVT.

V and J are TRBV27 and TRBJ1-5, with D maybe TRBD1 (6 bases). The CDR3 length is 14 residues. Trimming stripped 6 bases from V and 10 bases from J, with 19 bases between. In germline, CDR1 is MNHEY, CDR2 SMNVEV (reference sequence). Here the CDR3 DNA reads TGTGCCAGCAGCCAACAGGGTGGGGGTAATCCCCAGCATTTT. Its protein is CASSQQGGGNPQHF.

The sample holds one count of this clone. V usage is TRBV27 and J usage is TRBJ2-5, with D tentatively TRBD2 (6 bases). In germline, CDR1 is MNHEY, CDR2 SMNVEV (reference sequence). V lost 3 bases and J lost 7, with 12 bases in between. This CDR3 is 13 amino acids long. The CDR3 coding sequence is TGTGCCAGCAGTTTCGGGCGGGACGGGACCCAGTACTTC. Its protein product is CASSFGRDGTQYF.

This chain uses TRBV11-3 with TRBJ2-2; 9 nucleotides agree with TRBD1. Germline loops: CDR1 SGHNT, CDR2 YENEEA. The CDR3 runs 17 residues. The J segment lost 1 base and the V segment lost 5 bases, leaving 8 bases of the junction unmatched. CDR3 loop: CASSPPPGQGNTGELFF. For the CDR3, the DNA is TGTGCCAGCAGCCCACCACCGGGACAGGGGAACACCGGGGAGCTGTTTTTT.

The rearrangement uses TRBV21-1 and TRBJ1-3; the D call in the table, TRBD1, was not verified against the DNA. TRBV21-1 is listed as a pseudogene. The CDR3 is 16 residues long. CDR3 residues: CASSKRNRGPGNTIYF. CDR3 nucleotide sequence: TGTGCCAGCAGCAAACGTAACAGGGGGCCTGGAAACACCATATATTTT.

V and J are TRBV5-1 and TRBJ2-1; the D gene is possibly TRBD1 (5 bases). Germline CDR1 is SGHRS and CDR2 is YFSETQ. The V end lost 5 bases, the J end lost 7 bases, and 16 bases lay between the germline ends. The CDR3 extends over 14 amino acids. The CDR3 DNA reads TGCGCCAGCAGGGGTCGCGACAGATCAAATGAGCAGTTCTTC. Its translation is CASRGRDRSNEQFF.

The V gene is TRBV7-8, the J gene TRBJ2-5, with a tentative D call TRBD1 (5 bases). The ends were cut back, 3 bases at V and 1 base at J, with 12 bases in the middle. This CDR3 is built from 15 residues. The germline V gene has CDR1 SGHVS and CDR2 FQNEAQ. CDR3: CASSLATGFQETQYF. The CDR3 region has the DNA TGTGCCAGCAGCTTGGCAACAGGATTCCAAGAGACCCAGTACTTC.

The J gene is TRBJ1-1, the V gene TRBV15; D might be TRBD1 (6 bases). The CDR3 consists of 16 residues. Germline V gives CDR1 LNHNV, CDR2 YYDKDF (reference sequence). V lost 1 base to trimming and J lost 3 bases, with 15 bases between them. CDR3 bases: TGTGCCACCAGCAGAGGCTTAATGGGGGCCCACACTGAAGCTTTCTTT. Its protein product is CATSRGLMGAHTEAFF.

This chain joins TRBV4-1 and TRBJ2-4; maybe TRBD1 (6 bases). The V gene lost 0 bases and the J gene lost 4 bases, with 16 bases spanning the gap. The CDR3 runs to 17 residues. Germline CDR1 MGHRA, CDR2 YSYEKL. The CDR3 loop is CASSQEPQGPPKNIQYF. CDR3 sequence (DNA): TGCGCCAGCAGCCAAGAGCCCCAGGGGCCCCCTAAAAACATTCAGTACTTC.

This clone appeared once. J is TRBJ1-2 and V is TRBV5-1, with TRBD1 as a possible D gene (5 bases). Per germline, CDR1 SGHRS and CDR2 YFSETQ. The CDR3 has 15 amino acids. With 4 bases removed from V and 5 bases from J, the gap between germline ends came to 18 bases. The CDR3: CASSLRARDNYGYTF. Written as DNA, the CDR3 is TGCGCCAGCAGCCTAAGGGCCAGGGATAATTATGGCTACACCTTC.